Sequencing of this T cell receptor (beta chain) was carried out in a study of T cell changes during pregnancy in multiple sclerosis. J gave up 7 bases and V 9 bases, and 9 bases lay outside the gene matches. Germline CDR1 LNHDA, CDR2 SQIVND (reference sequence). This CDR3 region has 13 residues. Only in-frame clones appear in the TCRdb table, and some are missing; sequencing was by immunoSEQ multiplex PCR. Of some 27,000 clones listed, roughly 89% are singletons. The chain has TRBV19 and TRBJ1-5, with 7 bases that match TRBD1. The receptor was derived from a female donor with multiple sclerosis, enrolled in a pregnancy study. The sample in question was CD4+ T cells from peripheral blood mononuclear cells, obtained in the second trimester of pregnancy. The CDR3 DNA reads TGTGCCAGCGGACAGGTCCTTGGGCAGCCCCAGCATTTT. It translates to CASGQVLGQPQHF.